This TCR beta chain was retrieved from a study of T cells in Graves' hyperthyroidism and ophthalmopathy. Background on the study: Initial diagnosis, before any treatment, was when peripheral blood was collected.

Newly diagnosed hyperthyroidism, duration under 2 months, in patients aged 18 to 65. Researchers barred patients who had uncontrolled infection, other autoimmune disease, pregnancy or lactation. V was clipped by 3 bases and J by 3 bases, with 12 bases between them. This CDR3 spans 14 amino acids. The germline gives CDR1 KGHSH, CDR2 LQKENI. TCR beta CDR3 regions were amplified from RNA transcripts. The HTBI primer set drove a first-round RT-PCR of the TCR CDR3. TCRdb independently ran MiXCR on the multiplex PCR reads; one entry per CDR3 protein. The sample includes 370,000 or so distinct CDR3 sequences, 15% to 19% of them seen just once.

The receptor was derived from a woman between 18 and 29 years old with Graves' hyperthyroidism that later progressed to Graves' ophthalmopathy. This chain joins TRBV18 and TRBJ2-7; possible D gene TRBD1, 5 bases. Sequencing was done on a sample of blood. The CDR3 DNA sequence: TGTGCCAGCTCACCGGGGCGGAAGCACTACGAGCAGTACTTC. The encoded protein is CASSPGRKHYEQYF.